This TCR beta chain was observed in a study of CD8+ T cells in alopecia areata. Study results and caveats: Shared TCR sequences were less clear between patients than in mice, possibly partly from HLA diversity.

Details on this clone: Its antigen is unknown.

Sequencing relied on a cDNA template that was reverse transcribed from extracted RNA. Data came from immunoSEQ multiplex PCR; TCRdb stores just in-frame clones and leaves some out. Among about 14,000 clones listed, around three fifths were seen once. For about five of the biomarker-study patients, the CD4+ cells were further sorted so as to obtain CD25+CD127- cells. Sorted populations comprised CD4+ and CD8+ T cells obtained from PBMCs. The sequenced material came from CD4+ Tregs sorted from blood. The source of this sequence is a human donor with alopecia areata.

CDR3 in amino acids: CASSLGGLQAFF. Here the CDR3 DNA reads TGTGCCAGCAGCTTAGGGGGTCTTCAAGCTTTCTTT. The chain uses TRBV7-9 and TRBJ1-1; D uncertain. CDR3 size: 12 residues. V lost 1 base, J lost 9 bases, and 9 bases lay in between. CDR1 is SEHNR, CDR2 FQNEAQ, per germline (reference sequence).